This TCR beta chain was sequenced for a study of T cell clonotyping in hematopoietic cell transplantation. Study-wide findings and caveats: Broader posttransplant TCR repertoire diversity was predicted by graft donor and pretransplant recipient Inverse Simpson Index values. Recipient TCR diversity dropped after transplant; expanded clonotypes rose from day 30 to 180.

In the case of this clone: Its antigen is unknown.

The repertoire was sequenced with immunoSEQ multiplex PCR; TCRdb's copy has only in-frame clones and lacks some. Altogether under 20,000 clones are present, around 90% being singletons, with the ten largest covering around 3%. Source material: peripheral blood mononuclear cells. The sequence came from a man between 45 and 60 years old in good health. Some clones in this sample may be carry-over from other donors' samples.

The CDR3 nucleotides read TGCAGCGTTGTTGAGGCGACAAGCTCCTACGAGCAGTACTTC. It translates to CSVVEATSSYEQYF. The chain joins TRBV29-1 to TRBJ2-7, with D uncertain. CDR1 and CDR2 (germline): SQVTM, ANQGSEA. Trimming took 4 bases from V and 0 from J, leaving 13 bases between them. This CDR3 spans 14 amino acids.